This is a list of T cell receptor beta chains from one sample in a study of PD-L1 blockade in urothelial cancer. The assay was immunoSEQ multiplex PCR, and TCRdb's table has in-frame clones only and misses some. Here the sample spans almost 50,000 clones, under 90% being singletons. Source: PBMCs, taken around atezolizumab (anti-PD-L1) treatment. These receptors all come from a man between 65 and 80 years old with urothelial cancer. The CDR3 runs from the conserved cysteine through the conserved F or W. D genes are given only for firm matches. Clone sizes are given selectively: once, few, many, or a class where the clone is expanded.

cdr3_nt: TGTGCCAGCAGCCCTACTACCGCCTACGAGCAGTACTTC
cdr3_aa: CASSPTTAYEQYF
j_call: TRBJ2-7
v_call: TRBV11-1
d_call: NA
clone_size: NA

cdr3_nt: TGTGCCATCAGTCCGGGACAGGGGGGAGACTACGAGCAGTACTTC
cdr3_aa: CAISPGQGGDYEQYF
j_call: TRBJ2-7
v_call: TRBV10-3
d_call: TRBD1
clone_size: NA

cdr3_nt: TGCGCCAGCAGCGGCGAAGCGGGCTGGGGCGAGCAGTACTTC
cdr3_aa: CASSGEAGWGEQYF
j_call: TRBJ2-7
v_call: TRBV5-1
d_call: NA
clone_size: NA

cdr3_nt: TGTGCCAGCAGCTTAGAGCTAGAAATCTATGGCTACACCTTC
cdr3_aa: CASSLELEIYGYTF
j_call: TRBJ1-2
v_call: TRBV11-3
d_call: NA
clone_size: NA

cdr3_nt: TGTGCCAGCAGCCGACAGGGCTCCTACAATGAGCAGTTCTTC
cdr3_aa: CASSRQGSYNEQFF
j_call: TRBJ2-1
v_call: TRBV27
d_call: TRBD1
clone_size: NA

cdr3_nt: TGTGCCAGCAGCTTTCAGGGTGGATATGAGCAGTTCTTC
cdr3_aa: CASSFQGGYEQFF
j_call: TRBJ2-1
v_call: TRBV7-3
d_call: NA
clone_size: few

cdr3_nt: TGTGCCAGCAGCTTAGAACGACTAGCCGGCACAGATACGCAGTATTTT
cdr3_aa: CASSLERLAGTDTQYF
j_call: TRBJ2-3
v_call: TRBV7-6
d_call: TRBD2
clone_size: NA

cdr3_nt: TGTGCCAGCAGCTCGAGGACAGGGAACACTGAAGCTTTCTTT
cdr3_aa: CASSSRTGNTEAFF
j_call: TRBJ1-1
v_call: TRBV7-9
d_call: TRBD1
clone_size: NA

cdr3_nt: TGTGCCAGTAGTAGGGGTCGGGGTTCGGGGAGCGGCTACACCTTC
cdr3_aa: CASSRGRGSGSGYTF
j_call: TRBJ1-2
v_call: TRBV19
d_call: NA
clone_size: few

cdr3_nt: TGTGCCAGCAGCGCTAGCGGGAGGCTCACAGATACGCAGTATTTT
cdr3_aa: CASSASGRLTDTQYF
j_call: TRBJ2-3
v_call: TRBV7-9
d_call: TRBD2
clone_size: NA